The T cell receptor (beta chain) described here comes from a study of blood T cell repertoires in COVID-19. In the study overall: The study drew acute and convalescent COVID-19 samples from the United States, Italy and Spain.

Clones were sequenced by immunoSEQ multiplex PCR, and TCRdb holds only the in-frame ones, with some missing. The table has around 500,000 clones, 75% to 90% seen once. Per the germline V gene, CDR1 is SGHRS and CDR2 is YFSETQ. The CDR3 consists of 14 residues. Trimming took 5 bases from V and 0 from J, leaving 11 bases between them. The sequencing sample was made of PBMCs or T cells enriched from blood (not recorded which). The genes are TRBV5-1 and TRBJ1-1; D perhaps matches TRBD1 (6 bases). The sequence was obtained from a woman between 55 and 75 years old who had recovered from COVID-19. CDR3 in DNA: TGCGCCAGCAGGCCGGGACACATGAACACTGAAGCTTTCTTT. Translated, it gives CASRPGHMNTEAFF.